This T cell receptor beta chain was recovered during a study of PD-L1 blockade in urothelial cancer. The wider study: From about 2014, patients received atezolizumab, given as 1,200 mg intravenously every 3 weeks. Bladder-origin urothelial cancer in males covered twenty-five of 29 patients.

General study findings and limits: Tumor-associated clones in blood expanded more at 3 weeks in durable-benefit patients.

V shed 3 bases and J 2 bases; nucleotides not matched to a gene: 5. Germline V gives CDR1 KGHSH, CDR2 LQKENI. The CDR3 runs 15 residues. Described time point: pretreatment peripheral blood. This table comes from immunoSEQ multiplex PCR, and its TCRdb copy is limited to in-frame clones, with some not included. This sample has about 86,000 clones, with roughly 84% found just once. In the case of this clone: Its target is not known.

The receptor was isolated from a man aged 55 to 70 with urothelial cancer. The J gene is TRBJ2-5, the V gene TRBV18; TRBD1 matches 8 bases. Specimen: PBMCs, collected around atezolizumab (anti-PD-L1) treatment. CDR3 in DNA: TGTGCCAGCTCACCTCCACAGGGGGGACAAGAGACCCAGTACTTC. This sequence encodes CASSPPQGGQETQYF.